This TCR beta chain was obtained from a study of blood T cell repertoires in COVID-19. The wider study: Whether acute or convalescent, the COVID-19 samples came from the United States, Italy and Spain. The analysed material was cDNA or gDNA that came from T cells, B-cell-depleted T cells, or PBMCs.

In the original workflow: Researchers report that nucleated cell counts were estimated from reference gene primer amplification. Assay used: immunoSEQ multiplex PCR; TCRdb lists only in-frame clones, some missing. V and J calls and clone size follow that table, whereas D and trimming were derived from the DNA. The sample holds tens of thousands of clones, about 80% seen once. This sequence was found in a man older than 75 with acute or convalescent COVID-19. Sequenced sample: peripheral blood.

The CDR3 spells CASRPGQGAPEQYF. The DNA of the CDR3 is TGTGCCAGTAGACCGGGACAGGGGGCCCCCGAGCAGTACTTC. The chain recombines TRBV19 with TRBJ2-7; 12 positions agree with TRBD1. CDR1 and CDR2 (germline): LNHDA, SQIVND (reference sequence). The CDR3 is 14 amino acids. V dropped 6 bases and J dropped 6; count of bases not matched to a gene: 6. Supplemented by reference TRBV19 and TRBJ2-7, the full variable domain reads DGGITQSPKYLFRKEGQNVTLSCEQNLNHDAMYWYRQDPGQGLRLIYYSQIVNDFQKGDIAEGYSVSREKKESFPLTVTSAQKNPTAFYLCASRPGQGAPEQYFGPGTRLTVT.